The source of this T cell receptor (beta chain) is a study of OX40 agonist ivuxolimab in advanced cancers. In terms of the full investigation: Ivuxolimab, which targeted the costimulatory receptor OX40 (CD134), was an agonistic, fully human IgG2 monoclonal antibody. A male proportion of under 85% and a mean age of roughly 55 years, ranging from about 20 to 85, were recorded for the dose-escalation cohort. The monotherapy dose-escalation portion (N ≈ 57 patients) of the phase I ivuxolimab trial is reported in the paper. Patients were allowed to have had prior anti-PD-1, anti-PD-L1 or anti-CTLA-4 therapy, and around two fifths of the dose-escalation patients had been treated with checkpoint inhibitors. Intravenous ivuxolimab was administered to patients every 2 weeks at six dose levels: 0.01, 0.1, 0.3, 1.5, 3 and 10 mg/kg. Partial responses were achieved by three dose-escalation patients, of whom one had hepatocellular carcinoma and two had cutaneous melanoma. Among the roughly 52 dose-escalation patients, some 20 had hepatocellular carcinoma, approximately 15 melanoma, 9 renal cell carcinoma and 9 head and neck cancer. The point of sequencing TCRbeta in the periphery was to test whether ivuxolimab changed TCR sequence diversity and drove clonal T-cell expansion.

The full study reports these points: Clonal expansion of both CD4+ and CD8+ blood T cells was observed from baseline to week 6 at doses 0.1 to 3.0 mg/kg. Antigen specificity was not determined for the clonally expanded peripheral T cells. Low levels of normalized T-cell clonal expansion were also shown by some nonresponding patients. In the 0.1-3.0 mg/kg groups, partial responders had among the lowest normalized peripheral clonal expansion, particularly in CD8+ T cells. After ivuxolimab, more expanded clones were found on average in CD8+ T cells than in CD4+ T cells.

V and J are truncated by 6 bases and 0 bases respectively, leaving an intervening sequence of 9 bases. From its cysteine to its phenylalanine, the CDR3 spans 14 amino acids. Only the CDR3 region is kept as DNA, spanning 42 bases read in frame from base 1. Via the germline V gene (reference sequence), CDR1 is MNHNY and CDR2 SVGAGI. For sequencing of the TCRbeta CDR3 region, genomic DNA was extracted from the sorted cells. The immunoSEQ Assay was used to sequence the TCRbeta CDR3 regions. This immuneACCESS table, as held by TCRdb, lists in-frame sequences with V and J called but not all clones. Of the missing ones, under half trace to an unresolved V gene in checked studies; the others have no known cause. The sample table contains tens of thousands of clones; only one count was recorded for roughly 87% of them. The ten largest clones represent about half of the sample. Patients with autoimmune disease history or receiving systemic immunosuppression were excluded from the trial. Peripheral blood for TCR sequencing was collected from all dose cohorts at baseline, on cycle 4 day 1, and on cycle 7 day 1. The samples were taken from a phase I, first-in-human, multicenter, open-label dose-escalation trial of ivuxolimab. The trial enrolled adults with locally advanced or metastatic head and neck squamous cell, hepatocellular, melanoma or renal cell carcinoma. Before TCR sequencing, CD4+ T cells and CD8+ T cells were sorted from peripheral blood as separate populations.

A note on this clone: No cognate antigen has been identified for it. One base away there is no much larger clone; base qualities are not given.

The receptor's source is an adult with an advanced solid tumor such as melanoma, head and neck, liver or kidney cancer. The rearranged chain carries TRBV6-6 and TRBJ2-1; the D region possibly corresponds to TRBD2 (5 bases align). Material: CD4+ or CD8+ T cells sorted from blood, obtained in a trial of the OX40 agonist ivuxolimab. The CDR3 is CASSIRGSYNEQFF. The base sequence is TGTGCCAGCAGCATACGGGGCTCCTACAATGAGCAGTTCTTC.